This T cell receptor beta chain was observed in a study of blood T cell repertoires in COVID-19 (dated by TCRdb to about 2020). In the study overall: Samples from collaborators originated in the United States, Italy and Spain and spanned both the acute and convalescent phases of COVID-19. The prospective study material was composed of cDNA or gDNA derived from T cells, B-cell-depleted T cells, or PBMCs. Deeply sampled blood TCRbeta repertoires from subjects exposed to, actively infected with, or recovered from COVID-19 were included in the dataset. A freely available public database, intended as a resource for researchers studying the immune response to SARS-CoV-2, is where the repertoires were released. Samples came from the ongoing ImmuneRACE study (first 160 participants) plus 1,254 subjects from 6 global collaborators. Nearly every sample came with metadata listing a de-identified subject ID, COVID-19 status, age in years and sex. Where HLA class I and class II types were available, the types were taken from metadata supplied by the sample provider, not from assay-based typing.

Enrolling through a virtual design, the prospective study's participants ranged in age from roughly 18 to 89 years and lived across roughly 24 United States geographic areas. Cohort assignment in the prospective study relied on participant-reported clinical history from a screening survey and a study questionnaire. Recovered participants in ImmuneRACE Cohort 3 were defined as having two consecutive negative NP/OP PCR tests, clearance from a healthcare professional, or resolution of symptoms. In the prospective study, mobile phlebotomists collected whole blood, serum and a nasopharyngeal or oropharyngeal swab from each participant. Participants in the prospective study had the option to provide additional blood draws and questionnaires over an approximately 2-month period. Blood samples from the prospective study were shipped frozen or at room temperature prior to DNA extraction. The immunoSEQ Assay, a bias-controlled multiplex PCR, was used to amplify TCRbeta CDR3 regions from genomic DNA. As for the authors' bioinformatics: Within the assay, amplification of reference gene primers was used to estimate how many nucleated cells each sample contained. To quantify the absolute abundance of each unique TCRbeta CDR3 rearrangement, sequence reads were collapsed and filtered. Productive Simpson clonality was computed per sample as the square root of Simpson's diversity index over productive rearrangements. Imported from immuneACCESS, the table was reduced by TCRdb to in-frame sequences with V and J called. These copies leave out some clones; in studies compared against another copy, an unresolved V gene accounts for under half, and the cause of the remainder is not known. The V and J calls and clone size are taken from that table; D and trimming were inferred from the DNA. For this sample there are some 320,000 clones; around 87% appear just once. About 5% of the sample is held by the ten biggest clonotypes.

The germline V gene (reference sequence) sets CDR1 to LNHDA and CDR2 to SQIVND. Trimming leaves V shorter by 3 bases and J shorter by 0 bases, with the junction holding 10 bases beyond the gene matches. The CDR3 has 18 amino acids, counting the end cysteine and phenylalanine. Kept here is only the CDR3 DNA, which spans 54 bases and is read in frame from base 1. Comment on this clone: There is no known antigen for this receptor. One base away there is no much larger clone; base qualities are not given.

Results and caveats for the whole study, not just this receptor: How much clinical and demographic metadata was included differed by source and by participant, and the metadata was provided uncurated.

Sequenced material: PBMCs or T cells enriched from blood (not recorded which). This TCR derives from a woman aged 25 to 39 who had recovered from COVID-19. The receptor chain draws on TRBV19 and TRBJ2-4; TRBD1 lines up with 8 middle nucleotides. CDR3 loop: CASSIGVTGAIAKNIQYF. The nucleotide sequence is TGTGCCAGTAGTATTGGGGTGACAGGGGCTATAGCCAAAAACATTCAGTACTTC. Outside the CDR3, residues come from the reference TRBV19 and TRBJ2-4 proteins, so the full variable domain is: DGGITQSPKYLFRKEGQNVTLSCEQNLNHDAMYWYRQDPGQGLRLIYYSQIVNDFQKGDIAEGYSVSREKKESFPLTVTSAQKNPTAFYLCASSIGVTGAIAKNIQYFGAGTRLSVL.